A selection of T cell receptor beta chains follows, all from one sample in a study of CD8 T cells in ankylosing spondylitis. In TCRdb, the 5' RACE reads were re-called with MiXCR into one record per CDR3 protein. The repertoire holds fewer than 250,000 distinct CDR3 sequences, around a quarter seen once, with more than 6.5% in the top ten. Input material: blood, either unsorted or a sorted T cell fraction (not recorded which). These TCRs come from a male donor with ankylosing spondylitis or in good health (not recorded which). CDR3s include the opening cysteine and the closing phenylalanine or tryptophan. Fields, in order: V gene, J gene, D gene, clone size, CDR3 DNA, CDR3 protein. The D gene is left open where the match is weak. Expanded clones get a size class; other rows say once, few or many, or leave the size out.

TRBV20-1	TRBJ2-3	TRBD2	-	TGCAGTGCTAGGGAAAGACTAGCTGTCCCGTCGCTAAAGAGCACAGATACGCAGTATTTT	CSARERLAVPSLKSTDTQYF
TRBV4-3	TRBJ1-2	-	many	TGCGCCAGCAGCCAAGATCTGGGGGCTAACTATGGCTACACCTTC	CASSQDLGANYGYTF
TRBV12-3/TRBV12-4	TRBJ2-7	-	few	TGTGCCAGCAGGGCGGGCGGGCCGATCTACGAGCAGTACTTC	CASRAGGPIYEQYF
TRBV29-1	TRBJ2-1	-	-	TGCAGCGCTTCGGGACGGAGCTACAATGAGCAGTTCTTC	CSASGRSYNEQFF
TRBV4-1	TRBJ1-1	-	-	TGCGCCAGCAGCCAAGAGGGGGGGAAGAACACTGAAGCTTTCTTT	CASSQEGGKNTEAFF
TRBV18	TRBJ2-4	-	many	TGTGCCAGCTCACCACAAGCCAAAAACATTCAGTACTTC	CASSPQAKNIQYF
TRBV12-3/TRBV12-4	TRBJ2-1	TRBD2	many	TGTGCCAGCAGTCCCGGACTAGCGGGAGGATCCGAGCAGTTCTTC	CASSPGLAGGSEQFF
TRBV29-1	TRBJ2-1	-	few	TGCAGCGTTGAAGGCGATGCGGGGCACAATGAGCAGTTCTTC	CSVEGDAGHNEQFF
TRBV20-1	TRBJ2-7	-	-	TGCAGTGCTAGTTTGACTAGTTCCTACGAGCAGTACTTC	CSASLTSSYEQYF
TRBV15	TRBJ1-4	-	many	TGTGCCACCAGCAGAGAGTACTCCGCAACTAATGAAAAACTGTTTTTT	CATSREYSATNEKLFF
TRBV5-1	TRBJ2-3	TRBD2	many	TGCGCCAGCAGCGGGACCGGACTAGCGGGAGCAGATACGCAGTATTTT	CASSGTGLAGADTQYF
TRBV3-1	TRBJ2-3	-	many	TGTGCCAGCAGCCGAGGCGACCGACCTAGCACAGATACGCAGTATTTT	CASSRGDRPSTDTQYF
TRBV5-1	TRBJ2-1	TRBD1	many	TGCGCCAGCAGCTTTCCCTACAGGGGTTCGTATAACGATGAGCAGTTCTTC	CASSFPYRGSYNDEQFF
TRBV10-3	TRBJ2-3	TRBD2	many	TGTGCCATCGGGGGAGGAAGCGGGATTTGGACAGATACGCAGTATTTT	CAIGGGSGIWTDTQYF
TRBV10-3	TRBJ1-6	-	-	TGTGCCATCCGGACGGAGACTAATTCACCCCTCCACTTT	CAIRTETNSPLHF
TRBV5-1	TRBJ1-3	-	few	TGCGCCAGCAGCTCGGAGGGGGTTTCTGGAAACACCATATATTTT	CASSSEGVSGNTIYF
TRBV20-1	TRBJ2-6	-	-	TGCAGTGCTAGAGATCGAGTACCCGGGGCCAACGTCCTGACTTTC	CSARDRVPGANVLTF
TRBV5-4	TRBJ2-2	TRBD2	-	TGTGCCAGCAGCTTGACTAGCGGGAGACGGACCGGGGAGCTGTTTTTT	CASSLTSGRRTGELFF
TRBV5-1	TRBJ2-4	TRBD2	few	TGCGCCAGCAGGGAAAGGGAGGGTCCCCCTGAGGCCAAAAACATTCAGTACTTC	CASREREGPPEAKNIQYF
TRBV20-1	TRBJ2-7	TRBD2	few	TGCAGTGCCATGGGACTAGCGGGAGGGCCGGAGGGCGAGCAGTACTTC	CSAMGLAGGPEGEQYF
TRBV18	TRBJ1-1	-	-	TGTGCCAGCTCACCCTCCGTACAGGGGAACACTGAAGCTTTCTTT	CASSPSVQGNTEAFF
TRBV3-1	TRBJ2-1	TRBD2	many	TGTGCCAGCAGCCAAGATCCCCTAGCGGGGAGCTCCTACAATGAGCAGTTCTTC	CASSQDPLAGSSYNEQFF
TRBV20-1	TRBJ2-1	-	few	TGCAGTGCTAGAGGGCTAGTGAACAATGAGCAGTTCTTC	CSARGLVNNEQFF
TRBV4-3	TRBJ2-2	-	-	TGCGCCAGCAGCCAAGCCCGGGCTGCGAACACCGGGGAGCTGTTTTTT	CASSQARAANTGELFF
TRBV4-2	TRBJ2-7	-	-	TGTGCCAGCAGCCAAGAACCCCCCTACGAGCAGTACTTC	CASSQEPPYEQYF
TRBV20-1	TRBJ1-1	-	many	TGCAGTGCTAGAGTTGGGGCCCGAATGAACACTGAAGCTTTCTTT	CSARVGARMNTEAFF
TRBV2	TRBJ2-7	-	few	TGTGCCAGCAGTATCAGGGGGGGCGTTGACGAGCAGTACTTC	CASSIRGGVDEQYF
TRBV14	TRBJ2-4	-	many	TGTGCCAGCAGCCAAATCGGACGGGGCATTCAGTACTTC	CASSQIGRGIQYF
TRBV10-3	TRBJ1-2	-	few	TGTGCCATCACCGAGGAGGGTTATGGCTACACCTTC	CAITEEGYGYTF
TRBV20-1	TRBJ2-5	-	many	TGCAGTGCTAGAGTCAGGGGACGAGAGACCCAGTACTTC	CSARVRGRETQYF
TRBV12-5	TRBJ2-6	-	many	TGTGCTAGTGGCCCTGGAGGTTCTGGGGCCAACGTCCTGACTTTC	CASGPGGSGANVLTF
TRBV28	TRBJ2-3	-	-	TGTGCCAGCAGTTTAGGGACCATAAGAAGAGATACGCAGTATTTT	CASSLGTIRRDTQYF
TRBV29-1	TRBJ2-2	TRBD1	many	TGCAGCGTTATGGGACAGCCGACCGGGGAGCTGTTTTTT	CSVMGQPTGELFF
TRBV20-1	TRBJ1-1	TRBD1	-	TGCAGTGCTAGAGATCTGACGAACAGGGGAGGGACTGAAGCTTTCTTT	CSARDLTNRGGTEAFF
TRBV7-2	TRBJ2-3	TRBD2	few	TGTGCCAGTAGCGGGAGGGAATCTTTTGCGCAGTATTTT	CASSGRESFAQYF
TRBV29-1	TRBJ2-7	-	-	TGCAGCACTGGCGACTTGGGGGGAGCGCAGTACTTC	CSTGDLGGAQYF
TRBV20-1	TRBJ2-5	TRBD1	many	TGCAGCGGAACAGGGGGCGGGAAAGAGACCCAGTACTTC	CSGTGGGKETQYF
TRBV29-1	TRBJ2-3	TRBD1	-	TGCAGCGTTGAAAGGGGGACAGGGGTCAAGTATTTT	CSVERGTGVKYF
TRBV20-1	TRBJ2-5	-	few	TGCAGTGCTAGAGACAATTTTGGCGGCGGGGAGACCCAGTACTTC	CSARDNFGGGETQYF
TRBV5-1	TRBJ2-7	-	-	TGCGCCAGCAGCTCGCAACCGGGCCGTCAATCCTACGAGCAGTACTTC	CASSSQPGRQSYEQYF
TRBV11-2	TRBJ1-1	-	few	TGTGCCAGCAGCGATTGGCAAGGGAGAACTGAAGCTTTCTTT	CASSDWQGRTEAFF
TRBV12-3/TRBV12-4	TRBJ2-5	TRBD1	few	TGTGCCAGCACCCCAGGGGACAGGGCAGAGACCCAGTACTTC	CASTPGDRAETQYF